Shown below are 29 T cell receptor beta chains from a single sample sequenced in a study of cytomegalovirus exposure and HLA in healthy donors. Generated by immunoSEQ multiplex PCR, the TCRdb table keeps only in-frame clones and is missing some. The table records tens of thousands of clones, approximately 96% of them present only once. Specimen: PBMCs. The receptors stem from a woman under 30 in good health and CMV-seropositive.

A single count supports this clone. This sequence joins TRBV7-9 and TRBJ2-5, with 7 bases identical to TRBD1. V lost 2 bases, J lost 5 bases, and 5 bases stayed unmatched. The CDR3 spans 14 residues. Per the germline V gene, CDR1 is SEHNR and CDR2 is FQNEAQ (reference sequence). Written as DNA, the CDR3 is TGTGCCAGCAGCTTACGACAGGGTATCGAGACCCAGTACTTC. It translates to CASSLRQGIETQYF.

This clone has a handful of counts. V usage is TRBV2 and J usage is TRBJ2-2, with D uncertain. Germline V CDR1 and CDR2: SNHLY, FYNNEI. CDR3 length equals 14 residues. Trimming shortened V by 5 bases and J by 4 bases, and 11 bases separated the two germline ends. The DNA of the CDR3 is TGTGCCAGCAGTCTTACTTCGCGCACCGGGGAGCTGTTTTTT. Translated: CASSLTSRTGELFF. Full variable domain (missing parts from reference TRBV2 and TRBJ2-2): EPEVTQTPSHQVTQMGQEVILRCVPISNHLYFYWYRQILGQKVEFLVSFYNNEISEKSEIFDDQFSVERPDGSNFTLKIRSTKLEDSAMYFCASSLTSRTGELFFGEGSRLTVL.

The chain employs TRBV15 and TRBJ1-5, with a weak D call TRBD1 (5 bases). The V end was cut by 5 bases, the J end by 1 base, with 18 bases between. The V gene's germline CDR1 is LNHNV and CDR2 YYDKDF (reference sequence). There are 17 residues in the CDR3. CDR3 nucleotide sequence: TGTGCCACCAGCGGGAGGGGCGGGCCCGGCAGCAATCAGCCCCAGCATTTT. Translating gives CATSGRGGPGSNQPQHF.

This clone came up once. The rearrangement joins TRBV28 to TRBJ2-1; maybe TRBD1 (6 bases). The CDR3 consists of 15 residues. Trimming shortened V by 1 base and J by 4 bases, and 11 bases separated the two germline ends. CDR1 is MDHEN and CDR2 is SYDVKM in the germline V gene. CDR3 region: CASSLLDRDYNEQFF. Written as DNA, the CDR3 is TGTGCCAGCAGTTTATTGGACAGAGATTACAATGAGCAGTTCTTC.

This clone was observed a single time. V is TRBV5-1 and J is TRBJ2-1, with TRBD2 as a possible D gene (6 bases). This CDR3 spans 15 amino acids. CDR1 is SGHRS and CDR2 is YFSETQ in the germline V gene. V was clipped by 4 bases and J by 2 bases, with 13 bases between them. The CDR3 DNA reads TGCGCCAGCAGCAAGGGACTGGGACCCTACAATGAGCAGTTCTTC. Translating it yields CASSKGLGPYNEQFF.

This chain joins TRBV28 and TRBJ1-5; 10 bases are shared with TRBD1. In germline, CDR1 is MDHEN, CDR2 SYDVKM. J gave up 6 bases and V 8 bases, and 13 bases lay outside the gene matches. The CDR3 runs to 16 residues. The CDR3 reads CASRDRGLRVGQPQHF. DNA for the CDR3: TGTGCCAGCCGGGACAGGGGACTTCGGGTAGGTCAGCCCCAGCATTTT.

The V and J genes are TRBV19 and TRBJ2-3; D possibly corresponds to TRBD1 (5 bases). Germline-derived CDR1 and CDR2 are LNHDA and SQIVND (reference sequence). V was cut by 9 bases and J by 3 bases, with 13 bases left in between. The CDR3 runs 13 residues. CDR3: CASLVQGTDTQYF. The DNA of the CDR3 is TGTGCCAGCCTTGTGCAGGGTACAGATACGCAGTATTTT.

The rearrangement links TRBV29-1 to TRBJ2-1; 11 nucleotides align to TRBD2. V lost 7 bases and J lost 8; bases outside the gene matches: 10. The CDR3 is 14 amino acids. Germline V CDR1 and CDR2: SQVTM, ANQGSEA. The CDR3 protein is CSAVGRSGGDEQFF. CDR3 nucleotide sequence: TGCAGCGCCGTTGGGCGTAGCGGGGGGGATGAGCAGTTCTTC.

The rearrangement links TRBV5-1 to TRBJ2-3; 8 bases agree with TRBD1. Germline V CDR1 and CDR2: SGHRS, YFSETQ. The CDR3 consists of 19 residues. Losses at the gene ends were 3 bases for V and 6 bases for J; bases not matched to a gene: 21. The CDR3: CASSSRRRDRWLGWDTQYF. The CDR3 DNA follows: TGCGCCAGCAGCTCCCGACGCCGGGACAGGTGGCTAGGTTGGGATACGCAGTATTTT.

This clone was seen just once. The chain combines TRBV6-1 with TRBJ2-3; 8 nucleotides align to TRBD1. Germline V gene lookup returns CDR1 MNHNS and CDR2 SASEGT. The CDR3 consists of 13 residues. V was clipped by 4 bases and J by 3 bases; unmatched bases: 0. For the CDR3, the DNA is TGTGCCAGCAGTGGGGACAGGACAGATACGCAGTATTTT. Protein sequence: CASSGDRTDTQYF.

V is TRBV28 and J is TRBJ2-7, with 10 bases lining up with TRBD1. Unmatched junction bases numbered 15, after V lost 6 bases and J lost 7 bases. From germline, CDR1 is MDHEN and CDR2 SYDVKM. This CDR3 is built from 16 residues. CDR3 bases: TGTGCCAGCAGGCCCCGACGGGGACAGGGGAGATCAGAGCAGTACTTC. Its protein is CASRPRRGQGRSEQYF.

This clone appeared once. The chain joins TRBV30 to TRBJ1-1; possible D gene TRBD1, 5 bases. CDR3 length: 13 residues. The V end lost 5 bases, the J end lost 3 bases, and 13 bases lay between the germline ends. Germline V gene data show CDR1 as GTSNPN and CDR2 as SVGIG (reference sequence). CDR3 in DNA: TGTGCCTGGGACAGCCGGAGGGACACTGAAGCTTTCTTT. Translation gives CAWDSRRDTEAFF.

The V call is TRBV5-4, the J call TRBJ2-4; 10 nucleotides agree with TRBD1. Germline assignment: CDR1 SGHNT and CDR2 YYREEE (reference sequence). J gave up 7 bases and V 4 bases, and 5 bases lay outside the gene matches. The CDR3 contains 14 residues. The CDR3 loop is CASSPEGQGNIQYF. The CDR3 bases are TGTGCCAGCAGCCCCGAGGGACAGGGGAACATTCAGTACTTC.

The CDR3 coding sequence is TGTGCCAGCAGTTCCCCATCCACGGGGACAGTCTATGGCTACACCTTC. It encodes CASSSPSTGTVYGYTF. The rearrangement links TRBV28 to TRBJ1-2; 7 nucleotides match TRBD1. The CDR3 covers 16 residues. CDR1 and CDR2 from the germline V gene are MDHEN and SYDVKM. With 4 bases clipped from V and 4 bases from J, the junction kept 12 bases outside the gene matches.

The J gene is TRBJ2-1, the V gene TRBV5-5, with 9 bases aligning to TRBD2. Germline-derived CDR1 and CDR2 are SGHKS and YYEKEE (reference sequence). This CDR3 region has 15 residues. V shed 4 bases and J 13 bases; nucleotides not matched to a gene: 15. The CDR3 sequence is CASSTVGLAPTFQFF. In DNA form, the CDR3 reads TGTGCCAGCAGCACGGTAGGACTAGCGCCCACTTTTCAGTTCTTC.

The chain combines TRBV5-1 with TRBJ2-7; 10 nucleotides match TRBD1. Germline V CDR1 and CDR2: SGHRS, YFSETQ. This CDR3 is built from 15 residues. Trimming removed 4 bases from V and 5 bases from J; junction bases left unmatched: 9. This CDR3 is CASSPPGQGYNEQYF. The CDR3 bases are TGCGCCAGCAGCCCCCCGGGACAGGGGTACAACGAGCAGTACTTC.

The gene calls are TRBV28 and TRBJ2-1, with D tentatively TRBD1 (6 bases). The CDR3 covers 15 residues. Trimming cost V 3 bases and J 0 bases, with 9 bases left between them. Germline CDR1 and CDR2: MDHEN and SYDVKM. For the CDR3, the DNA is TGTGCCAGCAGTTTTCACAGGGTCTCCTACAATGAGCAGTTCTTC. As protein: CASSFHRVSYNEQFF.

J is TRBJ2-1 and V is TRBV18; TRBD2 matches at 11 bases. The V gene's germline CDR1 is KGHSH and CDR2 LQKENI. After removal of 3 bases from V and 2 bases from J, the junction contained 3 bases not matched to a gene. This CDR3 has 16 amino acids. This CDR3 is CASSPALAGAYNEQFF. The CDR3 region has the DNA TGTGCCAGCTCACCCGCACTAGCGGGAGCCTACAATGAGCAGTTCTTC. Drawing the rest from reference TRBV18 and TRBJ2-1, the complete variable domain is NAGVMQNPRHLVRRRGQEARLRCSPMKGHSHVYWYRQLPEEGLKFMVYLQKENIIDESGMPKERFSAEFPKEGPSILRIQQVVRGDSAAYFCASSPALAGAYNEQFFGPGTRLTVL.

The genes are TRBV6-5 and TRBJ1-1; D is possibly TRBD1 (6 bases). The CDR3 is 15 amino acids. V lost 5 bases and J lost 4, with 17 bases in between. CDR1 and CDR2 from the germline V gene are MNHEY and SVGAGI. CDR3 nucleotide sequence: TGTGCCAGCAGTATTCACAGGGAAGGGGCCACTGAAGCTTTCTTT. Translated: CASSIHREGATEAFF.

The chain has TRBV5-6 and TRBJ2-7; TRBD1 agrees at 7 bases. J lost 2 bases, V lost 2 bases, and 4 bases had no gene match. Germline-derived CDR1 and CDR2 are SGHDT and YYEEEE. This CDR3 has 14 amino acids. This chain's CDR3 is CASSLQGTAYEQYF. The DNA of the CDR3 is TGTGCCAGCAGCTTACAGGGGACCGCCTACGAGCAGTACTTC. Full variable domain (rest looked up from reference TRBV5-6 and TRBJ2-7): DAGVTQSPTHLIKTRGQQVTLRCSPKSGHDTVSWYQQALGQGPQFIFQYYEEEERQRGNFPDRFSGHQFPNYSSELNVNALLLGDSALYLCASSLQGTAYEQYFGPGTRLTVT.

V and J are TRBV28 and TRBJ1-2; a possible D gene is TRBD1 (5 bases). This CDR3 comprises 14 residues. The V and J ends lost 5 bases and 10 bases respectively, with 20 bases between them. The germline V gene encodes CDR1 MDHEN and CDR2 SYDVKM. The CDR3 loop reads CASSDVTFGGIYTF. The CDR3 nucleotides are TGTGCCAGCAGTGACGTCACGTTCGGGGGGATCTACACCTTC.

V usage is TRBV19 and J usage is TRBJ2-5, with 7 positions matching TRBD2. V gave up 3 bases and J gave up 4 bases; unmatched junction bases: 5. Germline V gene sequence: CDR1 LNHDA, CDR2 SQIVND (reference sequence). This CDR3 is 14 amino acids long. The DNA for the CDR3 is TGTGCCAGTAGTATCGGTCTAGCGGCAGAGACCCAGTACTTC. Its protein is CASSIGLAAETQYF. Variable domain in full (rest from reference TRBV19 and TRBJ2-5): DGGITQSPKYLFRKEGQNVTLSCEQNLNHDAMYWYRQDPGQGLRLIYYSQIVNDFQKGDIAEGYSVSREKKESFPLTVTSAQKNPTAFYLCASSIGLAAETQYFGPGTRLLVL.

Turning to this clone: The sample holds other DNA sequences that translate to the same CDR3. CDR3 region: CASSLLGEEAFF. The CDR3 DNA reads TGTGCCAGCAGTTTATTGGGAGAAGAAGCTTTCTTT. The chain uses TRBV27 and TRBJ1-1, with D hard to call. The CDR3 runs to 12 residues. In germline, CDR1 is MNHEY, CDR2 SMNVEV (reference sequence). The V end was cut by 1 base, the J end by 8 bases, with 8 bases between.

This rearrangement joins TRBV27 to TRBJ2-5, with D maybe TRBD1 (5 bases). V was pared by 5 bases and J by 7 bases, with 11 bases between. Germline V lookup: CDR1 MNHEY, CDR2 SMNVEV (reference sequence). The CDR3 contains 12 residues. In DNA form, the CDR3 reads TGTGCCAGCAGTCTTAGGGGCGGGACCCAGTACTTC. Protein: CASSLRGGTQYF.

CDR3 DNA sequence: TGCGCCAGCAGCCAAGAGCTAGCGGCCACAGATACGCAGTATTTT. It is translated as CASSQELAATDTQYF. The chain joins TRBV4-1 to TRBJ2-3, with TRBD2 identical over 7 bases. The CDR3 is made up of 15 amino acids. The V gene end was trimmed by 0 bases and the J gene end by 2 bases; junction bases not matched to a gene: 2. Germline V gene data show CDR1 as MGHRA and CDR2 as YSYEKL.

J is TRBJ1-6 and V is TRBV9; D is ambiguous. Germline-derived CDR1 and CDR2 are SGDLS and YYNGEE. This CDR3 is built from 14 residues. Trimming cost V 3 bases and J 7 bases, with 11 bases left between them. In DNA form, the CDR3 reads TGTGCCAGCAGCGGTTACCGGGAGAATTCACCCCTCCACTTT. It encodes CASSGYRENSPLHF.

The V gene is TRBV7-2, the J gene TRBJ1-2, with a weak D call TRBD1 (6 bases). The V gene lost 5 bases and the J gene lost 7 bases, with 23 bases spanning the gap. The CDR3 consists of 16 residues. CDR1 and CDR2 from the germline V gene are SGHTA and FQGNSA. The CDR3 DNA follows: TGTGCCAGCAGCCCTAGAGGGGGTGGAGTGTTTAGTGGCTACACCTTC. It codes for CASSPRGGGVFSGYTF.

The V gene is TRBV5-1, the J gene TRBJ2-7; 11 nucleotides match TRBD1. CDR3 length: 16 amino acids. Germline V gene lookup returns CDR1 SGHRS and CDR2 YFSETQ. The V gene end was trimmed by 4 bases and the J gene end by 4 bases; junction bases not matched to a gene: 10. The CDR3 reads CASSKEPGTGGYEQYF. The CDR3 DNA reads as TGCGCCAGCAGCAAGGAACCCGGGACAGGGGGTTACGAGCAGTACTTC.

This clone appeared a single time. The chain employs TRBV5-4 and TRBJ2-5; 10 bases are shared with TRBD1. Germline V lookup: CDR1 SGHNT, CDR2 YYREEE (reference sequence). CDR3 size: 15 residues. V trimming: 0 bases; J trimming: 5 bases; junction bases outside the gene matches: 4. CDR3 sequence: CASSLGQGARETQYF. The CDR3 nucleotides are TGTGCCAGCAGCTTGGGACAGGGGGCGCGGGAGACCCAGTACTTC.